This TCR beta chain was captured in a study of T cell repertoires in cytomegalovirus infection. Study-wide background: Indications came from public TCR beta signatures; they pointed to CMV infection and to a matching HLA type.

Study results and limitations: There were HLA-C-restricted CMV-specific TCR beta clonotypes dominating the ex vivo response. Accumulated public TCR beta family frequency recognized individuals carrying CMV together with the relevant HLA.

In regard to this clonotype: Its antigen is as yet unknown.

CDR3 length equals 16 residues. The V end was cut by 0 bases, the J end by 3 bases, with 15 bases between. Germline V gene data show CDR1 as SEHNR and CDR2 as FQNEAQ (reference sequence). TCRdb called the reads again in MiXCR, with one record for every CDR3 protein. Of fewer than 900,000 distinct CDR3 sequences in the sample, just under 30% are singletons; the top ten hold about 12%. The sequence derives from a human donor in good health (CMV status not recorded). Some clones in this sample may be carry-over from other donors' samples. The chain has TRBV7-9 and TRBJ2-7, with D unclear. Sequencing was performed on cultured CD8+ T cells from PBMCs, taken from culture after CMV antigen stimulation. The chain's CDR3 is CASSLAPSGQYYEQYF. The DNA of the CDR3 is TGTGCCAGCAGCTTAGCTCCATCGGGCCAATACTACGAGCAGTACTTC.